The 19 T cell receptor beta chains below come from one sample, sequenced in a study of graft-versus-host responses after intestinal transplantation. Clones were sequenced by immunoSEQ multiplex PCR, and TCRdb holds only the in-frame ones, with some missing. Of 8,000 to 10,000 clones in the sample, around a quarter are singletons; the top ten hold 4.5% to 6%. Co-plated with around 200,000 CFSE-labeled responder cells were around 200,000 irradiated, violet-dye-labeled stimulator cells. The sequenced sample was alloreactive CD8+ T cells from a mixed lymphocyte reaction culture, obtained before transplantation. Subset of the sample: CFSE-low proliferating T cells sorted from approximately 6-day pre-transplant mixed lymphocyte reaction (GvH or HvG direction). All receptors come from a human patient who was an organ donor for intestinal transplantation.

J is TRBJ1-1 and V is TRBV4-3; perhaps TRBD1 as D (6 bases). The CDR3 is 14 amino acids. The germline V gene has CDR1 LGHNA and CDR2 YSLEER. V was cut by 2 bases and J by 2 bases, with 9 bases left in between. CDR3 bases: TGCGCCAGCAGCCAAAGGACAGCCAACACTGAAGCTTTCTTT. Translated: CASSQRTANTEAFF.

J is TRBJ2-7 and V is TRBV27; 13 positions agree with TRBD2. CDR1 and CDR2 (germline): MNHEY, SMNVEV (reference sequence). CDR3 length: 20 residues. J gave up 2 bases and V 2 bases, and 15 bases lay outside the gene matches. This CDR3 reads CASSLAPLAGGKNKAYEQYF. CDR3 DNA: TGTGCCAGCAGTTTAGCCCCACTAGCGGGGGGGAAGAATAAAGCCTACGAGCAGTACTTC.

This clone was seen a handful of times. The chain employs TRBV7-9 and TRBJ2-1, with TRBD2 as a possible D gene (5 bases). Trimming cost V 3 bases and J 7 bases, with 13 bases left between them. This CDR3 spans 14 amino acids. CDR1 SEHNR and CDR2 FQNEAQ come from the germline V gene (reference sequence). The CDR3 region is CASSLGLGGNEQFF. The CDR3 nucleotides are TGTGCCAGCAGCTTGGGTCTAGGCGGGAATGAGCAGTTCTTC.

A few counts support this clone. The chain links TRBV6-5 to TRBJ2-7, with 8 bases identical to TRBD2. The V segment lost 6 bases and the J segment 5 bases; nucleotides outside the gene matches: 9. In germline, CDR1 is MNHEY, CDR2 SVGAGI. The CDR3 extends over 14 amino acids. CDR3 DNA sequence: TGTGCCAGCAGAGCAGCGGGGGAGATCCACGAGCAGTACTTC. It yields the protein CASRAAGEIHEQYF.

This clone rates as medium-sized. The V gene is TRBV6-4, the J gene TRBJ1-2; D gene uncertain. CDR1 and CDR2 (germline): MRHNA, SNTAGT. The CDR3 has 9 amino acids. The V gene lost 5 bases and the J gene lost 8 bases, with 3 bases spanning the gap. Here the CDR3 reads CASSWGYTF. The CDR3, as DNA: TGTGCCAGCAGTTGGGGCTACACCTTC.

Comment on this clone: A clone one base away is much larger, so this may be a read error. The gene calls are TRBV7-2 and TRBJ2-7, with D possibly being TRBD1 or TRBD2 (5 bases each). Germline assignment: CDR1 SGHTA and CDR2 FQGNSA. The CDR3 spans 15 residues. Trimming cost V 5 bases and J 2 bases, with 16 bases left between them. The CDR3: CASSLPGPSPYEQYF. The CDR3, as DNA: TGTGCCAGCAGCCTACCGGGGCCTTCGCCCTACGAGCAGTACTTC.

This clone was recorded a few times. The chain couples TRBV19 to TRBJ2-2; maybe TRBD2 (6 bases). The germline gives CDR1 LNHDA, CDR2 SQIVND (reference sequence). CDR3 size: 17 residues. Trimming removed 1 base at V and 5 bases at J, with 17 bases between. CDR3 residues: CASSIGSRREPTGELFF. CDR3 nucleotides: TGTGCCAGTAGTATAGGGTCTCGGCGGGAACCTACCGGGGAGCTGTTTTTT.

V gene TRBV5-4 combines with J gene TRBJ2-7, with D perhaps TRBD2 (6 bases). Trimming left V 0 bases short and J 3 bases short, with 10 bases between. Germline CDR1 and CDR2: SGHNT and YYREEE (reference sequence). CDR3 length equals 14 residues. The CDR3 spells CASSLGLEDYEQYF. CDR3 DNA sequence: TGTGCCAGCAGCTTGGGACTAGAGGACTACGAGCAGTACTTC.

This clone was seen a handful of times. This chain joins TRBV6-1 and TRBJ1-5; D possibly corresponds to TRBD1 (6 bases). V was clipped by 2 bases and J by 8 bases, with 13 bases between them. CDR1 MNHNS and CDR2 SASEGT come from the germline V gene. The CDR3 consists of 14 residues. CDR3 residues: CASSEWQGSEPQHF. The CDR3 DNA reads as TGTGCCAGCAGTGAATGGCAGGGGAGCGAGCCCCAGCATTTT.

Details on this clone: This may come from a read error, since a much larger clone is one base off. This rearrangement joins TRBV29-1 to TRBJ1-2; 9 nucleotides line up with TRBD1. Germline V gene lookup returns CDR1 SQVTM and CDR2 ANQGSEA. CDR3 length: 14 amino acids. The trim removed 4 bases at V and 2 bases at J, leaving 5 bases unmatched. CDR3 residues: CSVVTGGHNYGYTF. In DNA form, the CDR3 reads TGCAGCGTTGTCACAGGGGGCCACAACTATGGCTACACCTTC.

The table lists this clone with a few counts. The CDR3 loop reads CASSTPGPEQFF. DNA of the CDR3: TGTGCCAGCAGTACTCCGGGACCCGAGCAGTTCTTC. The V gene is TRBV6-6, the J gene TRBJ2-1; D tentatively fits TRBD1 or TRBD2 (5 bases each). This CDR3 region has 12 residues. Germline CDR1 MNHNY, CDR2 SVGAGI (reference sequence). Trimming pared 5 bases from V and 10 bases from J, leaving 12 bases between.

This clone showed up just a few times. V is TRBV9 and J is TRBJ2-3; no clear D gene. V gave up 4 bases and J gave up 0 bases, with 3 bases separating them. Germline V gene lookup returns CDR1 SGDLS and CDR2 YYNGEE. The CDR3 has 12 residues. CDR3 sequence reads: CASSLSTDTQYF. The CDR3 coding sequence is TGTGCCAGCAGCCTTAGCACAGATACGCAGTATTTT.

This clone was recorded a few times. V gene TRBV4-3 combines with J gene TRBJ2-7, with no clear D. CDR3 length: 14 amino acids. The germline V gene encodes CDR1 LGHNA and CDR2 YSLEER. Trimming removed 0 bases at V and 2 bases at J, with 8 bases between. The CDR3 spells CASSQDRPAYEQYF. CDR3 sequence (DNA): TGCGCCAGCAGCCAAGATAGACCCGCCTACGAGCAGTACTTC.

The chain joins TRBV30 to TRBJ1-1, with D unclear. This CDR3 contains 12 residues. From germline, CDR1 is GTSNPN and CDR2 SVGIG (reference sequence). Between the trimmed V and J ends, which lost 1 base and 8 bases, there was a span of 11 bases. DNA of the CDR3: TGTGCCTGGAGTGAGACTCCTCCAGAAGCTTTCTTT. Amino acids: CAWSETPPEAFF.

In regard to this clone: A much bigger clone sits one base away, suggesting this may be a read error. The chain is built from TRBV29-1 and TRBJ2-7; D may be TRBD2 (5 bases). V dropped 3 bases and J dropped 2 bases, with 8 bases sitting between them. The CDR3 has 12 residues. Germline assignment: CDR1 SQVTM and CDR2 ANQGSEA. The CDR3 bases are TGCAGCGTTGAGGACTGGGCCTACGAGCAGTACTTC. Translating gives CSVEDWAYEQYF.

This sequence joins TRBV10-3 and TRBJ2-1, with D tentatively TRBD2 (6 bases). CDR1 and CDR2 (germline): ENHRY, SYGVKD. V was pared by 8 bases and J by 4 bases, with 15 bases between. The CDR3 is made up of 14 amino acids. CDR3 coding DNA: TGTGCCATCGGTAGGGACTCCGTATACAATGAGCAGTTCTTC. Its protein product is CAIGRDSVYNEQFF.

This clone was counted between two and nine times. The rearrangement links TRBV7-7 to TRBJ2-7; 11 nucleotides match TRBD1. Germline loops: CDR1 SSHAT, CDR2 FNYEAQ (reference sequence). This CDR3 has 14 residues. V shed 5 bases, J shed 2 bases, and the junction held 2 bases outside the gene matches. The CDR3 DNA is TGTGCCAGCAGCCCGGGACAGGGGGCCTACGAGCAGTACTTC. This gives the protein CASSPGQGAYEQYF. Full variable domain (remainder filled in from reference TRBV7-7 and TRBJ2-7): GAGVSQSPRYKVTKRGQDVTLRCDPISSHATLYWYQQALGQGPEFLTYFNYEAQPDKSGLPSDRFSAERPEGSISTLTIQRTEQRDSAMYRCASSPGQGAYEQYFGPGTRLTVT.

V is TRBV14 and J is TRBJ2-1; 7 bases map to TRBD2. The CDR3 consists of 18 residues. V was clipped by 1 base and J by 5 bases; unmatched bases: 14. CDR1 and CDR2 (germline): SGHDN, FVKESK. The CDR3 loop reads CASSQAYAGVGHNNEQFF. DNA of the CDR3: TGTGCCAGCAGCCAAGCCTACGCGGGAGTCGGACATAACAATGAGCAGTTCTTC.

CDR3 sequence: CASGVVAGGGYEQFF. The DNA of the CDR3 is TGCGCCAGCGGGGTAGTGGCGGGGGGCGGTTATGAGCAGTTCTTC. This chain uses TRBV4-1 with TRBJ2-1, with 8 bases matching TRBD2. The CDR3 sequence is 15 residues long. Germline lookup yields CDR1 MGHRA and CDR2 YSYEKL. Trimming cost V 8 bases and J 8 bases; bases outside gene matches: 14.